The source of this T cell receptor beta chain is a study of cytomegalovirus exposure and HLA in healthy donors. Study background: Unique TCRs numbering approximately 80 million, obtained from HLA-typed donors, made up an early data release.

Only one count was recorded for this clone. The PCR contained 60 Vbeta and 13 Jbeta primers. Method: immunoSEQ multiplex PCR; TCRdb's copy keeps in-frame clones and lacks some. The sample records about 190,000 clones, around 83% being singletons. This CDR3 region has 14 residues. Germline assignment: CDR1 LGHNA and CDR2 YSLEER. V lost 1 base and J lost 9, with 15 bases in between. The chain links TRBV4-3 to TRBJ2-5; D not certain. This TCR came from a man aged 40-55 years in good health and CMV-seropositive. The specimen sequenced was PBMCs. The DNA of the CDR3 is TGCGCCAGCAGCCAAGGCGTCGGTTCGGTGGCCCAGTACTTC. Residues: CASSQGVGSVAQYF.